The T cell receptor beta chain described here comes from a study of PD-1 blockade in classical Hodgkin lymphoma. Relapse after autologous stem cell transplantation occurred in every patient, and brentuximab vedotin exposure varied. Relapsed/refractory classical Hodgkin lymphoma patients had complete, partial or progressive responses. Study observations and caveats: Repertoire differences lack defined causes, possibly disease activity or prior therapy. CD4+ TCR diversity, unlike CD8+, climbed significantly by C4D1.

The CDR3 runs to 15 residues. Germline trimming cut 0 bases from V and 7 bases from J; bases unmatched to any gene: 8. Germline V gene sequence: CDR1 MGHRA, CDR2 YSYEKL. Details on this clone: Its antigen is not identified.

Profiling relied on immunoSEQ multiplex PCR, and the TCRdb table lists in-frame clones only, not all of them. The sample consists of fewer than 25,000 clones, around 80% of them appearing once. This chain links TRBV4-1 with TRBJ1-2; 7 bases line up with TRBD1. Sample: peripheral blood mononuclear cells (PBMCs), taken at baseline. The source of this sequence is a human donor with classical Hodgkin lymphoma. The CDR3 bases are TGCGCCAGCAGCCAAGAAGGCAGGGGGGCCGGTGGCTACACCTTC. Translated, it gives CASSQEGRGAGGYTF.